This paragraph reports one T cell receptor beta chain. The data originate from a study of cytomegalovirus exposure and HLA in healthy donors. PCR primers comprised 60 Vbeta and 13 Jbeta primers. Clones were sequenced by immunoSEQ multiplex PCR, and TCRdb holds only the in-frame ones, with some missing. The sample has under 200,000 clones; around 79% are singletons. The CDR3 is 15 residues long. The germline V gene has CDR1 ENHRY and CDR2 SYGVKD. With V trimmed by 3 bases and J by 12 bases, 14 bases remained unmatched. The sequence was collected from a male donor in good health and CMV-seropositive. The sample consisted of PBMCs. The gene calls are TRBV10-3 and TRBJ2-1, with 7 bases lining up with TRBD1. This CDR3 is CAISDRGQSFSGQFF. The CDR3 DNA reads TGTGCCATCAGTGATAGGGGACAGTCTTTCTCCGGGCAGTTCTTC.